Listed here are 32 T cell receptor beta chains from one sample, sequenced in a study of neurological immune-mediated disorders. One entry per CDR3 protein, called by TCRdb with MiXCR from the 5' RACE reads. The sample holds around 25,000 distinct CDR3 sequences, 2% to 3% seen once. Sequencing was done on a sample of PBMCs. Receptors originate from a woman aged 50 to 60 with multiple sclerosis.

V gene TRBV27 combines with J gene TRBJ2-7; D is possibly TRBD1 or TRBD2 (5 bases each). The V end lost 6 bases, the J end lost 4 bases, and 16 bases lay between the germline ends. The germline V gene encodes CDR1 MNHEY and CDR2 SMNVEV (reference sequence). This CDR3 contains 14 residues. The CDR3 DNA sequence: TGTGCCAGCAGCGTACAGAGGGGTCCTTACGAGCAGTACTTC. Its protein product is CASSVQRGPYEQYF.

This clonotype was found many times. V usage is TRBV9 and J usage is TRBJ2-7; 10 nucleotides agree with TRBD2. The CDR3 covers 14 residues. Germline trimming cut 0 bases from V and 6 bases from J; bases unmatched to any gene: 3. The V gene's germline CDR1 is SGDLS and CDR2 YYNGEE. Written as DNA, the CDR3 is TGTGCCAGCAGCGTAGCAGCGGGAGGGGGCGAGCAGTACTTC. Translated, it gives CASSVAAGGGEQYF.

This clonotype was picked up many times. The CDR3 DNA follows: TGTGCCAGCTCACAAGGGACAGGGAACACTGAAGCTTTCTTT. Its translation is CASSQGTGNTEAFF. This chain joins TRBV18 and TRBJ1-1; 8 nucleotides align to TRBD1. Trimming took 4 bases from V and 1 from J; bases not matched to a gene: 2. CDR1 is KGHSH and CDR2 is LQKENI in the germline V gene. The CDR3 has 14 residues.

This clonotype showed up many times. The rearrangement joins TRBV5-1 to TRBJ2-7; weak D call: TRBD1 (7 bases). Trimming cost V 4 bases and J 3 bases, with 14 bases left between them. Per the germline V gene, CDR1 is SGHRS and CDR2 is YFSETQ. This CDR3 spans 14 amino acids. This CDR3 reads CASSPGDRNYEQYF. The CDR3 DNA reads TGCGCCAGCAGCCCGGGGGACAGAAACTACGAGCAGTACTTC.

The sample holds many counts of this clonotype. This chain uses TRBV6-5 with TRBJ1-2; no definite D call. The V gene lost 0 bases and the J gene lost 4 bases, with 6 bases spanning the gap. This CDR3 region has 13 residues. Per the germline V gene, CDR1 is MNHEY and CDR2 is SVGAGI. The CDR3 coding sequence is TGTGCCAGCAGTTACTCATCGTTCTATGGCTACACCTTC. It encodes CASSYSSFYGYTF.

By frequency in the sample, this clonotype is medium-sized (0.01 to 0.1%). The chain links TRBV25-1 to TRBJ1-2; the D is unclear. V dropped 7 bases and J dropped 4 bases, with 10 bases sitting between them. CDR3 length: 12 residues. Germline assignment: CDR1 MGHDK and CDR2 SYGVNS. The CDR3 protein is CASTHGSYGYTF. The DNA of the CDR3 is TGTGCCAGCACCCACGGAAGCTATGGCTACACCTTC.

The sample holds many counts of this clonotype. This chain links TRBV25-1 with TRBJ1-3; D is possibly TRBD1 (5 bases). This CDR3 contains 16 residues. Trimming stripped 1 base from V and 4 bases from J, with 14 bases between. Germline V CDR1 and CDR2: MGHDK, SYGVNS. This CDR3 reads CASSEWVGDGGNTIYF. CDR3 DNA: TGTGCCAGCAGTGAATGGGTAGGGGATGGCGGAAACACCATATATTTT. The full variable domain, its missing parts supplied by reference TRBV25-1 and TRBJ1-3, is EADIYQTPRYLVIGTGKKITLECSQTMGHDKMYWYQQDPGMELHLIHYSYGVNSTEKGDLSSESTVSRIRTEHFPLTLESARPSHTSQYLCASSEWVGDGGNTIYFGEGSWLTVV.

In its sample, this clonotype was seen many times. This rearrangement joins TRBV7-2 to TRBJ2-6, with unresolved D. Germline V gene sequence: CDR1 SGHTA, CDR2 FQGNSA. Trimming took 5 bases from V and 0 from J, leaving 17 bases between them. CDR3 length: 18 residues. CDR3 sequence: CASSLKAGIDSGANVLTF. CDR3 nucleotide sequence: TGTGCCAGCAGCCTAAAGGCAGGAATCGACTCTGGGGCCAACGTCCTGACTTTC.

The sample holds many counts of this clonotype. CDR3 coding DNA: TGCAGTCCAAAGTGGCAGGGGAACACTGAAGCTTTCTTT. It yields the protein CSPKWQGNTEAFF. The chain employs TRBV20-1 and TRBJ1-1; weak D call: TRBD1 (5 bases). The CDR3 spans 13 residues. Germline V lookup: CDR1 DFQATT, CDR2 SNEGSKA (reference sequence). The V end was cut by 8 bases, the J end by 1 base, with 14 bases between.

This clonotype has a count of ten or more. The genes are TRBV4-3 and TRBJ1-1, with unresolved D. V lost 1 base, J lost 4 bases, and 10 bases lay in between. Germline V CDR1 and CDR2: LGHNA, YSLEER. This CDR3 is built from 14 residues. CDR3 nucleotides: TGCGCCAGCAGCCAAGGCGGCGTGAGCACTGAAGCTTTCTTT. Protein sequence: CASSQGGVSTEAFF.

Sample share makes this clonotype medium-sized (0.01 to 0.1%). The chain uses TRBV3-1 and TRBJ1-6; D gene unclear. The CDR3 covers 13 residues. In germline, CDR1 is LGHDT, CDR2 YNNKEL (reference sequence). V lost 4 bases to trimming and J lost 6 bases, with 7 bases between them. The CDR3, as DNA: TGTGCCAGCAGCCTTTCCAGTAATTCACCCCTCCACTTT. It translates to CASSLSSNSPLHF. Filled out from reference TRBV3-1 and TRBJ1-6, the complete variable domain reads DTAVSQTPKYLVTQMGNDKSIKCEQNLGHDTMYWYKQDSKKFLKIMFSYNNKELIINETVPNRFSPKSPDKAHLNLHINSLELGDSAVYFCASSLSSNSPLHFGNGTRLTVT.

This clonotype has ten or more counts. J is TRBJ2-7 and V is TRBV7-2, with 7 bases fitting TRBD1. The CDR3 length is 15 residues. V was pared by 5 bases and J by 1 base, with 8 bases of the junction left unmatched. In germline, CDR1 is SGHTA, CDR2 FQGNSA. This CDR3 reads CASSTRTGLSYEQYF. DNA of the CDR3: TGTGCCAGCAGCACCCGGACAGGATTGTCCTACGAGCAGTACTTC. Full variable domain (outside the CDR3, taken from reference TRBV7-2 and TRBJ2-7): GAGVSQSPSNKVTEKGKDVELRCDPISGHTALYWYRQSLGQGLEFLIYFQGNSAPDKSGLPSDRFSAERTGGSVSTLTIQRTQQEDSAVYLCASSTRTGLSYEQYFGPGTRLTVT.

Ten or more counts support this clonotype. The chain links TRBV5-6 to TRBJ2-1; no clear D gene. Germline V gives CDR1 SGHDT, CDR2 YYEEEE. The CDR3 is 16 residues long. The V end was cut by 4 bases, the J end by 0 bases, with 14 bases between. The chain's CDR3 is CASSLKTHSSYNEQFF. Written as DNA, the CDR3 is TGTGCCAGCAGCCTAAAGACCCATAGCTCCTACAATGAGCAGTTCTTC.

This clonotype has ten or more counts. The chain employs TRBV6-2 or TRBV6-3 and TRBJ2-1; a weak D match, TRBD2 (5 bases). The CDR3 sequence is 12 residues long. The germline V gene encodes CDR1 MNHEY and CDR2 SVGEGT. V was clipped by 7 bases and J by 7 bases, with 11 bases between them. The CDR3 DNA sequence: TGTGCCAGCAATCCAGGACTTAATGAGCAGTTCTTC. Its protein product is CASNPGLNEQFF.

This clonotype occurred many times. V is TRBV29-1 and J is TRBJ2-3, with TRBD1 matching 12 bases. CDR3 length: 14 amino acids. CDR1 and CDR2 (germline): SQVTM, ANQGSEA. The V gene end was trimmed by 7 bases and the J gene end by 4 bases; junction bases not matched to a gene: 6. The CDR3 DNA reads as TGCAGCGCACGGCGGGACAGGGGGCCAGATACGCAGTATTTT. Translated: CSARRDRGPDTQYF.

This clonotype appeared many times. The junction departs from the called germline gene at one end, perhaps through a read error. Here the CDR3 DNA reads TGCAGTGCTAGAGATAAGTTAGACCAGAATTTT. It is translated as CSARDKLDQNF. The chain combines TRBV20-1 with TRBJ1-5, with D hard to call. The germline V gene encodes CDR1 DFQATT and CDR2 SNEGSKA (reference sequence). This CDR3 is built from 11 residues.

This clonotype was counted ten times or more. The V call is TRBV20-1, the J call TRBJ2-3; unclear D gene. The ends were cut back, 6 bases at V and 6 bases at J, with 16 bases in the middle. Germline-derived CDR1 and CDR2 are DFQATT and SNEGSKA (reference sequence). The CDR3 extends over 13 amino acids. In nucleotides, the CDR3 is TGCAGTGCCCACCCCGGCAACTTGGATACGCAGTATTTT. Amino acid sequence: CSAHPGNLDTQYF.

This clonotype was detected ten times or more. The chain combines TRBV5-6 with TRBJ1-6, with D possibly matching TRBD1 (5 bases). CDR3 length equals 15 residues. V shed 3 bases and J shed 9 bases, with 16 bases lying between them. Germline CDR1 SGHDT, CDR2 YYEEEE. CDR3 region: CASSSGEGRSSPLHF. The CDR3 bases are TGTGCCAGCAGCTCGGGAGAGGGGAGAAGTTCACCCCTCCACTTT.

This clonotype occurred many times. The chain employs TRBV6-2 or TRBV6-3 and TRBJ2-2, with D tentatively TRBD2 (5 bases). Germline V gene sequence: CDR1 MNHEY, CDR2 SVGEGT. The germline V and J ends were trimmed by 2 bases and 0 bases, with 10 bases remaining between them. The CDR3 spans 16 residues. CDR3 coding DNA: TGTGCCAGCAGTTACGGGTCGGGAACGAACACCGGGGAGCTGTTTTTT. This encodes CASSYGSGTNTGELFF.

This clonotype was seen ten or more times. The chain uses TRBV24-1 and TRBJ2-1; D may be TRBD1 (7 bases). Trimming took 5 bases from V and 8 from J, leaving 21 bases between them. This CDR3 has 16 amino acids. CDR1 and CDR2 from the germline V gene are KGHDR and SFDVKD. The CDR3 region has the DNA TGTGCCACCAGTGCCATCCAGGGGGGAAGTAGGGATGAGCAGTTCTTC. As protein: CATSAIQGGSRDEQFF.

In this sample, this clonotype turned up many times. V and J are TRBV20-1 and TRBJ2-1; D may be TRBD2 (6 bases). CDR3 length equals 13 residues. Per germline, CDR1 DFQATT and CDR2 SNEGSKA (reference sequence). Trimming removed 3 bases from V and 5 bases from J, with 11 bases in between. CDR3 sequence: CSASGGPNNEQFF. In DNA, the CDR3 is TGCAGTGCTAGTGGAGGGCCGAACAATGAGCAGTTCTTC.

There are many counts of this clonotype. As DNA, the CDR3 is TGCAGTGCTAATCCCGGCGGGAAGGAAAAACTGTTTTTT. Its translation: CSANPGGKEKLFF. This chain connects TRBV20-1 to TRBJ1-4; D is unclear. CDR1 is DFQATT and CDR2 is SNEGSKA in the germline V gene (reference sequence). V lost 4 bases to trimming and J lost 8 bases, with 14 bases between them. The CDR3 has 13 amino acids.

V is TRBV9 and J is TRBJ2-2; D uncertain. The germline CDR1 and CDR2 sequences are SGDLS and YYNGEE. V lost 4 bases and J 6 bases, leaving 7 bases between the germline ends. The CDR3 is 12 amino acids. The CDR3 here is CASSPSSGELFF. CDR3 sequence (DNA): TGTGCCAGCAGCCCCTCGTCCGGGGAGCTGTTTTTT.

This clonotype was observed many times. CDR3 nucleotides: TGTGCCAGCAGCTGGGGACAGAACCTAGAGACCCAGTACTTC. It encodes CASSWGQNLETQYF. The chain links TRBV7-9 to TRBJ2-5; TRBD1 aligns across 7 bases. V gave up 4 bases and J gave up 4 bases; unmatched junction bases: 6. The V gene's germline CDR1 is SEHNR and CDR2 FQNEAQ (reference sequence). This CDR3 region has 14 residues.

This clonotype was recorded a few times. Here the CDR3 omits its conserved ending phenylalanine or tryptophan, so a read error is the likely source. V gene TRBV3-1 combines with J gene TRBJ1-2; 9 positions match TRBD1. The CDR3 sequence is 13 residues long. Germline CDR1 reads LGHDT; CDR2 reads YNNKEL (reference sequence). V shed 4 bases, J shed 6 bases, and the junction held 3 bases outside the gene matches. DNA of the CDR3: TGTGCCAGCAGCCCGGGACAGGGAAATGGCTACACCAAC. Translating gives CASSPGQGNGYTN.

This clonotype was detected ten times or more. CDR3 DNA: TGCGCCAGCAGCTTCGGACAGGGTGTTGGGTGGACCTACAATGAGCAGTTCTTC. Protein: CASSFGQGVGWTYNEQFF. The J gene is TRBJ2-1, the V gene TRBV5-1, with 8 bases lining up with TRBD1. This CDR3 is 18 amino acids long. J gave up 2 bases and V 2 bases, and 12 bases lay outside the gene matches. Germline V gene sequence: CDR1 SGHRS, CDR2 YFSETQ.

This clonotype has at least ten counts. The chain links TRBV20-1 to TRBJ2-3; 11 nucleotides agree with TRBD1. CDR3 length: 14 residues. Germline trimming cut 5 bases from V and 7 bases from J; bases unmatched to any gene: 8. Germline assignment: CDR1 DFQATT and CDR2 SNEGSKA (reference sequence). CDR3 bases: TGCAGTGCTTTTGGACAGGGGGCAAAGAATACGCAGTATTTT. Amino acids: CSAFGQGAKNTQYF.

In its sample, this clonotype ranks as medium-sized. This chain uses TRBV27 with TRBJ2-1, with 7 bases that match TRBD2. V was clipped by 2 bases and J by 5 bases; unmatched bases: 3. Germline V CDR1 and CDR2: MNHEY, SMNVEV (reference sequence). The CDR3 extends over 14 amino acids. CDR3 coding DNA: TGTGCCAGCAGTTTAGGGGGGGGTAACAATGAGCAGTTCTTC. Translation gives CASSLGGGNNEQFF.

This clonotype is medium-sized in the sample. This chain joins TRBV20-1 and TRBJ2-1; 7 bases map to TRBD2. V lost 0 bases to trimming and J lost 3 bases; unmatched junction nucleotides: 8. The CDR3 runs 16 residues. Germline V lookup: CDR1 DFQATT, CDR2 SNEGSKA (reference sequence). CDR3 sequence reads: CSARDLGGSIYNEQFF. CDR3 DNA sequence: TGCAGTGCTAGAGATCTTGGCGGGAGCATCTACAATGAGCAGTTCTTC.

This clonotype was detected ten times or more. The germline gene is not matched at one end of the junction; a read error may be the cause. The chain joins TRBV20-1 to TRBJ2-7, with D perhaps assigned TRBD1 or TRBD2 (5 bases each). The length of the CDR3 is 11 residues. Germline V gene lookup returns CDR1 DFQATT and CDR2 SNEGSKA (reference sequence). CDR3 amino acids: CSARGVYEQYF. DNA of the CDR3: TGCAGTGCCAGAGGGGTCTACGAGCAGTACTTC.

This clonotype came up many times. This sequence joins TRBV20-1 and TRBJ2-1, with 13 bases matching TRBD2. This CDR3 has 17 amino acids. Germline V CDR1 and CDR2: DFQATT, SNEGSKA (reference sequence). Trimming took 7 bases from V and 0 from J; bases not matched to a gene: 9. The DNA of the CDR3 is TGCAGTGGACGGACTAGCGGGAGTCCCAGCTCCTACAATGAGCAGTTCTTC. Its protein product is CSGRTSGSPSSYNEQFF.

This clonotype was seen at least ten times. The CDR3 here is CSASSQSYNEKLFF. The CDR3, as DNA: TGCAGTGCTAGTTCACAGTCGTATAATGAAAAACTGTTTTTT. The chain couples TRBV20-1 to TRBJ1-4; D not resolved. There are 14 residues in the CDR3. In germline, CDR1 is DFQATT, CDR2 SNEGSKA (reference sequence). The V end was cut by 3 bases, the J end by 4 bases, with 12 bases between.